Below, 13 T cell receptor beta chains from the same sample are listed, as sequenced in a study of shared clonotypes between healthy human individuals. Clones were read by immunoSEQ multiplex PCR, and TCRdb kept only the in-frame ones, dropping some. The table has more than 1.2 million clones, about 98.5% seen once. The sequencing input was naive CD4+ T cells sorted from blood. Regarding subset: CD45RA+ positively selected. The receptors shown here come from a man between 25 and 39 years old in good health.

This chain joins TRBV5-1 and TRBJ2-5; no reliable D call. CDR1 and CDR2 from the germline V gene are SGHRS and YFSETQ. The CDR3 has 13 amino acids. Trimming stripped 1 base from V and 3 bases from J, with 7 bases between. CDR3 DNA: TGCGCCAGCAGCTTGAGGAGTAAAGAGACCCAGTACTTC. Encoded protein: CASSLRSKETQYF.

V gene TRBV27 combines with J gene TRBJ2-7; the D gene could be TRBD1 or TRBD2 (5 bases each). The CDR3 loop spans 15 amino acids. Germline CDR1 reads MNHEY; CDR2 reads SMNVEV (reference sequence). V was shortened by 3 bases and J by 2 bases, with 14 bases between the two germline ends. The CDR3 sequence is CASSFAGTAAYEQYF. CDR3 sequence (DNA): TGTGCCAGCAGTTTTGCCGGGACGGCCGCCTACGAGCAGTACTTC.

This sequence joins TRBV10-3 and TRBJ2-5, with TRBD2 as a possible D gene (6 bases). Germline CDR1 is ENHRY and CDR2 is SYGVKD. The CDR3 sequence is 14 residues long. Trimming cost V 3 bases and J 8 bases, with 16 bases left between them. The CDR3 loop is CAISDSSASPTQYF. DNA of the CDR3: TGTGCCATCAGTGACTCTAGCGCCAGCCCAACCCAGTACTTC.

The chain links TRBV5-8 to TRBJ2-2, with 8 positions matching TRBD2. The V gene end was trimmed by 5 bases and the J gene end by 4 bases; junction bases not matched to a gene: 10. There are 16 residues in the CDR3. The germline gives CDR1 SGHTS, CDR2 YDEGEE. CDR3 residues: CASSRGGAGGTGELFF. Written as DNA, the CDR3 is TGTGCCAGCAGTCGCGGGGGCGCGGGGGGCACCGGGGAGCTGTTTTTT.

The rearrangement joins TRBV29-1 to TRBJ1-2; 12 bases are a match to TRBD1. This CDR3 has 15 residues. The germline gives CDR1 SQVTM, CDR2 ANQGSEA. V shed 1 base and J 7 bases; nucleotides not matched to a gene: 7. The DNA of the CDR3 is TGCAGCGTTGAAGTTGCCGGGACAGGGGGCAGTGGCTACACCTTC. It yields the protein CSVEVAGTGGSGYTF.

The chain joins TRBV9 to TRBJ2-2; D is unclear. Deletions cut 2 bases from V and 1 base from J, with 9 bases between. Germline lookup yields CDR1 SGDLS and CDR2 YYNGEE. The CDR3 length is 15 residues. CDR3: CASSVDSMNTGELFF. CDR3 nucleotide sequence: TGTGCCAGCAGCGTCGACTCGATGAACACCGGGGAGCTGTTTTTT. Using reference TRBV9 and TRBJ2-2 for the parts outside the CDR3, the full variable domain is DSGVTQTPKHLITATGQRVTLRCSPRSGDLSVYWYQQSLDQGLQFLIQYYNGEERAKGNILERFSAQQFPDLHSELNLSSLELGDSALYFCASSVDSMNTGELFFGEGSRLTVL.

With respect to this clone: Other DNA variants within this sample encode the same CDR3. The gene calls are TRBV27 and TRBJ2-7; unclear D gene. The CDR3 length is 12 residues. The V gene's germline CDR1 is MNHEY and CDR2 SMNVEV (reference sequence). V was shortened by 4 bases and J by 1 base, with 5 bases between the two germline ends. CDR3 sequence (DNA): TGTGCCAGCAGTTCACCGTCCTACGAGCAGTACTTC. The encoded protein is CASSSPSYEQYF.

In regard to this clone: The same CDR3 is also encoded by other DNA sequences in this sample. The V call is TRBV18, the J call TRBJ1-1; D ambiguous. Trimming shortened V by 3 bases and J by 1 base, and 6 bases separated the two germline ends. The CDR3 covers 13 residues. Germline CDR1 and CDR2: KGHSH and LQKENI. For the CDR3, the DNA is TGTGCCAGCTCACCGGAAAGGAACACTGAAGCTTTCTTT. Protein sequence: CASSPERNTEAFF.

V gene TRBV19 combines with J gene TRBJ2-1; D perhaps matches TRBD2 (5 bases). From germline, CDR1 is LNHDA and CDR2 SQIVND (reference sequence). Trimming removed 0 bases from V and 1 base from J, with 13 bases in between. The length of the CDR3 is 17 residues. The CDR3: CASSIDQAARSYNEQFF. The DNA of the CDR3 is TGTGCCAGTAGTATAGATCAAGCGGCCAGATCCTACAATGAGCAGTTCTTC.

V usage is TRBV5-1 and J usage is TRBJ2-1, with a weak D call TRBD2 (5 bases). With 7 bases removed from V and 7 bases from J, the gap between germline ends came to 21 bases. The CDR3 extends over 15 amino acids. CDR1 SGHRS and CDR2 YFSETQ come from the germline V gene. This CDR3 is CASVPSGRGINEQFF. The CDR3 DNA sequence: TGCGCCAGCGTGCCTTCTGGTCGAGGGATTAATGAGCAGTTCTTC. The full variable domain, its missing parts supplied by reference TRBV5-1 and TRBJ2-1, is KAGVTQTPRYLIKTRGQQVTLSCSPISGHRSVSWYQQTPGQGLQFLFEYFSETQRNKGNFPGRFSGRQFSNSRSEMNVSTLELGDSALYLCASVPSGRGINEQFFGPGTRLTVL.

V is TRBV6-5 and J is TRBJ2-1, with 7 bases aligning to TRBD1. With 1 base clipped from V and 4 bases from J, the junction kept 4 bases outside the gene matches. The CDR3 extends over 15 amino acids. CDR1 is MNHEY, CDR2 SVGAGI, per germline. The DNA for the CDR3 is TGTGCCAGCAGTTACTTTGGGACAGCTTACAATGAGCAGTTCTTC. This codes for CASSYFGTAYNEQFF.

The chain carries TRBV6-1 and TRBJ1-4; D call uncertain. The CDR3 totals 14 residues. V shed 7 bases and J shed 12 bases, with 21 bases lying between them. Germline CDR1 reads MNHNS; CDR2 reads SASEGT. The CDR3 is CASTLRTEVEELFF. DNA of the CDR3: TGTGCCAGCACCCTTAGGACCGAGGTCGAGGAACTGTTTTTT.

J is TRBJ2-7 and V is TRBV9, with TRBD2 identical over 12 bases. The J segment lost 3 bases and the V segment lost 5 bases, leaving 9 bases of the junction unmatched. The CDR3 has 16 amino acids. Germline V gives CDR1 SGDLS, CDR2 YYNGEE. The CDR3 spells CASSVTGTSGFYEQYF. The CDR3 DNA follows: TGTGCCAGCAGTGTAACCGGGACTAGCGGGTTCTACGAGCAGTACTTC.